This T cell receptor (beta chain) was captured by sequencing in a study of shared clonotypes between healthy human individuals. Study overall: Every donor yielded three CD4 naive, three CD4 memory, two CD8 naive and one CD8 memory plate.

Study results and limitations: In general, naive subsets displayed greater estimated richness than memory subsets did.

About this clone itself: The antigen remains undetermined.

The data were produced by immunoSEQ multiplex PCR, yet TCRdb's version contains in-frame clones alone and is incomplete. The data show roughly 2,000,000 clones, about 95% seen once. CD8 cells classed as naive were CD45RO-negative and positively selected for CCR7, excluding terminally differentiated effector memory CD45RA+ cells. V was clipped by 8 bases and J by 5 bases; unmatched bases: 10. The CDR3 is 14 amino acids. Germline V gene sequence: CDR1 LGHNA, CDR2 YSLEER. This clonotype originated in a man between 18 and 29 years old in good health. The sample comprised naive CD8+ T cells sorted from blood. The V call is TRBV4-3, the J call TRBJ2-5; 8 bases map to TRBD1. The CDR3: CASSRTGPAETQYF. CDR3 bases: TGCGCCAGCTCCCGGACAGGGCCTGCCGAGACCCAGTACTTC.